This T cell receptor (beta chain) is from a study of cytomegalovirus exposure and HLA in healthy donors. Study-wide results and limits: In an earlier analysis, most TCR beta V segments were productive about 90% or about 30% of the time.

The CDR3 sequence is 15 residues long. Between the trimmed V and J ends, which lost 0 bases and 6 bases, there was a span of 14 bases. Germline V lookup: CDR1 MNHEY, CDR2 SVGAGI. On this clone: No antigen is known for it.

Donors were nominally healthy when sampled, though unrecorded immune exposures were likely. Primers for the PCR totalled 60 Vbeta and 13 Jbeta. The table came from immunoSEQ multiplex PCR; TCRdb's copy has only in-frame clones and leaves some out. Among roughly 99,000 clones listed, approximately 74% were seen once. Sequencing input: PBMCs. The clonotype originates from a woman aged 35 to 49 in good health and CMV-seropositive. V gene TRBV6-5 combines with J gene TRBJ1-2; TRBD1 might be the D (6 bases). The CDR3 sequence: CASSYSKWTVNGYTF. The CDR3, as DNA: TGTGCCAGCAGTTACTCGAAATGGACAGTCAATGGCTACACCTTC.